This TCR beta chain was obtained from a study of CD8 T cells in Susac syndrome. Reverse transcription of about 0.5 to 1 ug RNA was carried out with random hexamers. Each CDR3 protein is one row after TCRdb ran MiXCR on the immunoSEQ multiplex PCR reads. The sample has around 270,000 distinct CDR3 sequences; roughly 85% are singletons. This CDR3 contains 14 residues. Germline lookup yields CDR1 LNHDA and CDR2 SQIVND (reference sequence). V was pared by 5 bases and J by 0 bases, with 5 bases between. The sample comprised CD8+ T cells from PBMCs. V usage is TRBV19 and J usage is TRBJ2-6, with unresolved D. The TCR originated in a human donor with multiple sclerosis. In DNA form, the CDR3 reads TGTGCCAGTAGTGCAGTCTCTGGGGCCAACGTCCTGACTTTC. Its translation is CASSAVSGANVLTF.